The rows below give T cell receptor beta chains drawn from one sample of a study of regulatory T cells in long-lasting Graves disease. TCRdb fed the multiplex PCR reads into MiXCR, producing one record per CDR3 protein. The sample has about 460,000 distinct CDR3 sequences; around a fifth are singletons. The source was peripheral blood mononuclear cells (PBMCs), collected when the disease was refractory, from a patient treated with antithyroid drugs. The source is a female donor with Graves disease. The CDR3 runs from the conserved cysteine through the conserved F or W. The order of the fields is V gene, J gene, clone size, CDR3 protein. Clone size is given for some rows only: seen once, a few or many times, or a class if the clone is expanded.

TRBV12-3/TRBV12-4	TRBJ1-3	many	CASTRLGNTIYF
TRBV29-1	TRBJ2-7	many	CSVTGLAGVSSYEQYF
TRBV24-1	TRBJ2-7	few	CATSDTSSGANYEQYF
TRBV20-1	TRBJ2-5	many	CSAPPGGRETQYF
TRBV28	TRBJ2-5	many	CASSLWTSGMVTQYF
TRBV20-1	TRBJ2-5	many	CSALGTSGQETQYF
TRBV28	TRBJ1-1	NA	CASRDPRRVDTEAFF
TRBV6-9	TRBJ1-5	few	CASRNHRDSPIQPQHF
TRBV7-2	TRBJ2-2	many	CASSRWTEPNTGELFF
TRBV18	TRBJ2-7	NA	CASSPPSHEQYF
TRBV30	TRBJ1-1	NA	CAWSDSDRGRITEAFF
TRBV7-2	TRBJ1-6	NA	CASSLAGRSSYNSPLHF
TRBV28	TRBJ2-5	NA	CASRHTGSAGVETQYF